This T cell receptor (beta chain) was sequenced for a study of blood T cell repertoires in COVID-19 (dated by TCRdb to about 2020). With regard to the full study: Samples from collaborators originated in the United States, Italy and Spain and spanned both the acute and convalescent phases of COVID-19. Where HLA class I and class II types were available, the types were taken from metadata supplied by the sample provider, not from assay-based typing. Sample metadata almost always included a de-identified subject ID, COVID-19 status, age in years and sex. The repertoires were made available in a free public database intended to serve as a resource for research on the immune response to SARS-CoV-2. The samples were drawn from the first 160 participants of the ongoing ImmuneRACE study and from 950 to 1,500 subjects provided by 6 global collaborators. Deeply sampled blood TCRbeta repertoires from subjects exposed to, actively infected with, or recovered from COVID-19 were included in the dataset. The prospective study material was composed of cDNA or gDNA derived from T cells, B-cell-depleted T cells, or PBMCs.

The CDR3 runs 13 amino acids, cysteine and phenylalanine included. CDR3 DNA is the only sequence kept; it has 39 bases, read in frame from the first base. CDR1 and CDR2 are read off the germline V gene as ENHRY and SYGVKD. V and J are truncated by 6 bases and 0 bases respectively, leaving an intervening sequence of 8 bases. Collaborating institutions collected whole blood in K2EDTA tubes following their own protocols. For TCRbeta analysis, collaborators shipped samples in one of three forms: frozen whole blood, isolated PBMCs, or DNA extracted from either of those sample types. TCRbeta CDR3 regions were amplified from genomic DNA using the immunoSEQ Assay, a bias-controlled multiplex PCR. In the authors' own workflow: Nucleated cell counts per sample were estimated from amplification of reference gene primers within the assay. To quantify the absolute abundance of each unique TCRbeta CDR3 rearrangement, sequence reads were collapsed and filtered. For each sample, productive Simpson clonality was calculated by taking the square root of Simpson's diversity index across productive rearrangements. TCRdb limited this immuneACCESS table to in-frame rearrangements with V and J called. A share of clones is missing; checked studies link under half to unresolved V genes, and the rest is unexplained. D and trimming come from the DNA, and the V and J calls and clone size come from that table. The sample table records hundreds of thousands of clones; 86% of these occur just once. The ten largest clones represent roughly 1.4% of the sample.

This clone was detected only once. Its antigen target is currently unknown. Qualities for individual bases were not recorded, and no much larger clone is one base off. General conclusions and limits of the study: The quantity of clinical and demographic metadata differed by source and by participant and was supplied without curation.

The rearranged segments are TRBV10-3 and TRBJ1-1; the D gene remains uncertain. The sequencing sample was made of peripheral blood. This sequence originates from a woman in her twenties or thirties with active or convalescent COVID-19. The DNA is as follows: TGTGCCATCAGGCCCGAGATGAACACTGAAGCTTTCTTT. It codes for CAIRPEMNTEAFF.